This T cell receptor (beta chain) was profiled in a study of cytomegalovirus exposure and HLA in healthy donors. Of note for this clone: Its target is not known.

Points from the study as a whole: Follow-up analysis found HLA locus-dependent TCR association rates, highest for DRB1 and lowest for HLA-C.

V was pared by 1 base and J by 5 bases, with 5 bases between. The CDR3 loop spans 12 amino acids. CDR1 and CDR2 from the germline V gene are SGHTA and FQGNSA. PCR amplification relied on 60 Vbeta primers (plus 13 Jbeta primers). Profiled with immunoSEQ multiplex PCR; TCRdb holds only in-frame clones, not every one. The sample shows about 190,000 clones, roughly 83% of them seen only once. The specimen was PBMCs. The clonotype originates from a boy aged 5-17 years in good health and CMV-seronegative. This sequence joins TRBV7-2 and TRBJ2-5; D call uncertain. Here the CDR3 DNA reads TGTGCCAGCAGCTTAGTTCCGGAGACCCAGTACTTC. Translated, it gives CASSLVPETQYF.